Listed here are 23 T cell receptor beta chains from one sample, sequenced in a study of T cell repertoires in cytomegalovirus infection. Via MiXCR, TCRdb re-called the reads, giving one row per CDR3 protein. Of about 900,000 distinct CDR3 sequences in the sample, 31% are singletons; the top ten hold around 15%. For these TCRs, the target antigens are not known. The sequencing used cultured CD8+ T cells from PBMCs, collected from culture after CMV antigen stimulation. The source is a human donor in good health (CMV status not recorded). Some clones in this sample may be carry-over from other donors' samples.

CDR3 amino acids: CASSLLGGFGNEQFF. The CDR3 DNA is TGTGCCAGCAGTTTACTAGGGGGTTTCGGCAATGAGCAGTTCTTC. This rearrangement joins TRBV27 to TRBJ2-1; tentative D call: TRBD1 (6 bases). V lost 2 bases to trimming and J lost 6 bases, with 14 bases between them. Germline CDR1 reads MNHEY; CDR2 reads SMNVEV (reference sequence). The CDR3 covers 15 residues.

CDR3 region: CASSLGGGLPHTQYF. In DNA form, the CDR3 reads TGTGCCAGCAGTTTAGGCGGGGGACTACCCCATACGCAGTATTTT. The rearrangement joins TRBV12-3 or TRBV12-4 to TRBJ2-3; 7 bases are a match to TRBD2. The CDR3 is 15 amino acids. V lost 1 base, J lost 7 bases, and 8 bases stayed unmatched.

This clonotype was seen ten or more times. The chain recombines TRBV7-6 with TRBJ2-3; D is perhaps TRBD1 (5 bases). Trimming stripped 4 bases from V and 5 bases from J, with 10 bases between. The CDR3 is 13 residues long. Germline CDR1 reads SGHVS; CDR2 reads FNYEAQ. The DNA for the CDR3 is TGTGCCAGCAGCTCCCGACAGTTAGATACGCAGTATTTT. Translation gives CASSSRQLDTQYF.

CDR3: CASSPRDRGLEQYF. DNA for the CDR3: TGCGCCAGCAGCCCCCGGGACAGGGGGCTTGAGCAGTACTTC. The chain uses TRBV4-1 and TRBJ2-7, with 12 bases aligning to TRBD1. With V trimmed by 4 bases and J by 7 bases, 5 bases remained unmatched. The CDR3 runs 14 residues. CDR1 is MGHRA and CDR2 is YSYEKL in the germline V gene.

This clonotype showed up just a few times. This chain uses TRBV4-1 with TRBJ2-3, with D perhaps TRBD2 (5 bases). This CDR3 spans 15 amino acids. Germline-derived CDR1 and CDR2 are MGHRA and YSYEKL. Trimming took off 4 bases at V and 3 bases at J, with 14 bases between the two ends. In DNA, the CDR3 is TGCGCCAGCAGCCTAAGACCGGACTCGACAGATACGCAGTATTTT. Translation gives CASSLRPDSTDTQYF.

In this sample, this clonotype turned up a few times. The chain uses TRBV10-3 and TRBJ1-2; 7 positions agree with TRBD1. The CDR3 runs 15 residues. CDR1 and CDR2 (germline): ENHRY, SYGVKD. Trimming removed 2 bases from V and 3 bases from J; junction bases left unmatched: 6. The DNA for the CDR3 is TGTGCCATCAGTGAGGGCGGACAGGAGTACTATGGCTACACCTTC. As protein: CAISEGGQEYYGYTF.

The chain recombines TRBV29-1 with TRBJ1-1; tentatively, D is TRBD1 (6 bases). This CDR3 spans 13 amino acids. The V end lost 4 bases, the J end lost 4 bases, and 13 bases lay between the germline ends. Looked up from germline, CDR1 is SQVTM and CDR2 is ANQGSEA. The CDR3 is CSVVGQGSTEAFF. The CDR3, as DNA: TGCAGCGTTGTTGGGCAGGGGAGCACTGAAGCTTTCTTT.

This clonotype was detected a few times. The chain is built from TRBV7-8 and TRBJ2-7; 7 bases are a match to TRBD2. The germline gives CDR1 SGHVS, CDR2 FQNEAQ. The CDR3 spans 15 residues. J gave up 3 bases and V 1 base, and 6 bases lay outside the gene matches. This chain's CDR3 is CASSLEPGLYYEQYF. The DNA of the CDR3 is TGTGCCAGCAGCTTAGAGCCGGGACTATACTACGAGCAGTACTTC.

This clonotype turned up a few times. V and J are TRBV27 and TRBJ2-7; 10 nucleotides line up with TRBD2. Looked up from germline, CDR1 is MNHEY and CDR2 is SMNVEV (reference sequence). J gave up 6 bases and V 2 bases, and 7 bases lay outside the gene matches. The CDR3 length is 15 residues. CDR3 in DNA: TGTGCCAGCAGTTTAGTGAGCGGGGGGGCCCTCGAGCAGTACTTC. Translated: CASSLVSGGALEQYF.

This sequence joins TRBV10-3 and TRBJ2-7, with a tentative D call TRBD2 (5 bases). CDR1 is ENHRY, CDR2 SYGVKD, per germline. The CDR3 is 15 residues long. V shed 5 bases and J shed 1 base, with 15 bases lying between them. CDR3 protein: CAISPNGELSYEQYV. CDR3 sequence (DNA): TGTGCCATCAGTCCGAACGGGGAGCTATCCTACGAGCAGTACGTC.

The chain joins TRBV12-3 or TRBV12-4 to TRBJ2-3, with TRBD2 matching over 11 bases. The CDR3 totals 17 residues. V dropped 5 bases and J dropped 6; count of bases not matched to a gene: 13. For the CDR3, the DNA is TGTGCCAGCAGTCTCTCGACTAGCGGGGCGGAGGGGGATACGCAGTATTTT. It translates to CASSLSTSGAEGDTQYF.

This chain connects TRBV7-9 to TRBJ2-5; 9 bases agree with TRBD1. Looked up from germline, CDR1 is SEHNR and CDR2 is FQNEAQ (reference sequence). The CDR3 totals 18 residues. After removal of 3 bases from V and 1 base from J, the junction contained 12 bases not matched to a gene. The CDR3 is CASSFRDRALGSQETQYF. In DNA, the CDR3 is TGTGCCAGCAGCTTCCGGGACAGGGCTCTAGGGAGCCAAGAGACCCAGTACTTC.

This clonotype came up many times. One end of the junction varies from germline; a read error may be responsible. The chain links TRBV19 to TRBJ2-6; 10 nucleotides match TRBD1. The CDR3 is 14 residues long. CDR1 LNHDA and CDR2 SQIVND come from the germline V gene (reference sequence). Written as DNA, the CDR3 is TGTGCCGCCGGACTCAGACAGGGGGCCATCGTCCTGACTTTC. Translating it yields CAAGLRQGAIVLTF.

This clonotype appeared a few times. This sequence joins TRBV2 and TRBJ2-2; the D is unclear. V shed 2 bases and J shed 3 bases, with 10 bases lying between them. The CDR3 is 15 residues long. CDR1 SNHLY and CDR2 FYNNEI come from the germline V gene. CDR3 DNA sequence: TGTGCCAGCAGTGAAAACCTGGGTCACACCGGGGAGCTGTTTTTT. It is translated as CASSENLGHTGELFF.

The chain recombines TRBV5-4 with TRBJ2-1, with TRBD1 matching over 9 bases. The junction had 6 bases not matched to a gene; V was cut back by 3 bases and J by 8 bases. The CDR3 has 14 residues. Germline V lookup: CDR1 SGHNT, CDR2 YYREEE (reference sequence). This chain's CDR3 is CASSWGDRVDEQFF. The CDR3 region has the DNA TGTGCCAGCAGCTGGGGGGACAGGGTTGATGAGCAGTTCTTC. Full variable domain (missing parts from reference TRBV5-4 and TRBJ2-1): ETGVTQSPTHLIKTRGQQVTLRCSSQSGHNTVSWYQQALGQGPQFIFQYYREEENGRGNFPPRFSGLQFPNYSSELNVNALELDDSALYLCASSWGDRVDEQFFGPGTRLTVL.

This clonotype was observed at least ten times. This rearrangement joins TRBV7-9 to TRBJ1-1; TRBD1 might be the D (5 bases). CDR3 length: 16 amino acids. Per the germline V gene, CDR1 is SEHNR and CDR2 is FQNEAQ (reference sequence). Between the trimmed V and J ends, which lost 5 bases and 0 bases, there was a span of 16 bases. The CDR3 here is CASSRGTAILNTEAFF. CDR3 sequence (DNA): TGTGCCAGCAGCCGAGGGACGGCAATACTGAACACTGAAGCTTTCTTT.

The chain combines TRBV6-2 or TRBV6-3 with TRBJ2-1, with 9 bases lining up with TRBD2. Germline V gene lookup returns CDR1 MNHEY and CDR2 SVGEGT. After removal of 4 bases from V and 9 bases from J, the junction contained 7 bases not matched to a gene. The CDR3 covers 14 residues. The CDR3 bases are TGTGCCAGCAGTTGGTTAGCGGGGGAGGGTGAGCAGTTCTTC. It is translated as CASSWLAGEGEQFF.

There are a few counts of this clonotype. The chain has TRBV12-3 or TRBV12-4 and TRBJ1-6; D remains ambiguous. Between the trimmed V and J ends, which lost 3 bases and 7 bases, there was a span of 10 bases. This CDR3 is built from 14 residues. This CDR3 reads CASSFMEANSPLHF. In DNA, the CDR3 is TGTGCCAGCAGTTTCATGGAGGCGAATTCACCCCTCCACTTT.

The chain recombines TRBV6-2 or TRBV6-3 with TRBJ2-5, with D perhaps matching TRBD2 (5 bases). This CDR3 spans 13 amino acids. Germline assignment: CDR1 MNHEY and CDR2 SVGEGT. The V end lost 6 bases, the J end lost 7 bases, and 15 bases lay between the germline ends. CDR3 DNA: TGTGCCAGCAGGCAAGGACTCCTCCGGACCCAGTACTTC. As protein: CASRQGLLRTQYF.

The J gene is TRBJ1-5, the V gene TRBV7-8; D gene unclear. This CDR3 has 13 amino acids. The V end was cut by 3 bases, the J end by 6 bases, with 9 bases between. The V gene's germline CDR1 is SGHVS and CDR2 FQNEAQ. CDR3 DNA sequence: TGTGCCAGCAGCTTGGGGTTTTTTCAGCCCCAGCATTTT. Its translation is CASSLGFFQPQHF.

About this clonotype: One base away lies a much larger clone, so this may be a sequencing read error. The genes are TRBV7-8 and TRBJ1-6; no reliable D call. This CDR3 region has 16 residues. Germline V gives CDR1 SGHVS, CDR2 FQNEAQ. The CDR3 sequence: CASNLDHPAYNSPLHF. The CDR3 coding sequence is TGTGCCAGCAACTTAGATCATCCGGCCTATAATTCACCCCTCCACTTT. Supplemented by reference TRBV7-8 and TRBJ1-6, the full variable domain reads GAGVSQSPRYKVAKRGQDVALRCDPISGHVSLFWYQQALGQGPEFLTYFQNEAQLDKSGLPSDRFFAERPEGSVSTLKIQRTQQEDSAVYLCASNLDHPAYNSPLHFGNGTRLTVT.

To note about this clonotype: A much larger clone lies a single base off, so this may be a read error. The J gene is TRBJ2-2, the V gene TRBV11-2; D possibly matches TRBD1 or TRBD2 (5 bases each). The CDR3 has 18 amino acids. Looked up from germline, CDR1 is SGHAT and CDR2 is FQNNGV. The CDR3 sequence: CAGSLGAAGLQSVGELFF. In DNA, the CDR3 is TGTGCCGGCAGCTTAGGAGCGGCAGGGCTTCAAAGTGTTGGGGAGCTGTTTTTT. The whole variable domain, remainder taken from reference TRBV11-2 and TRBJ2-2, is EAGVAQSPRYKIIEKRQSVAFWCNPISGHATLYWYQQILGQGPKLLIQFQNNGVVDDSQLPKDRFSAERLKGVDSTLKIQPAKLEDSAVYLCAGSLGAAGLQSVGELFFGEGSRLTVL.

V is TRBV2 and J is TRBJ2-5, with D possibly matching TRBD1 (6 bases). CDR1 and CDR2 (germline): SNHLY, FYNNEI. The CDR3 has 12 amino acids. The V gene lost 7 bases and the J gene lost 6 bases, with 12 bases spanning the gap. CDR3 loop: CASMGRDKTQYF. The CDR3 bases are TGTGCCAGCATGGGCAGGGACAAGACCCAGTACTTC.